This T cell receptor (beta chain) derives from a study of T-cell memory formation after mild COVID-19. About the research overall: Largely donor-specific sequence clusters came from a couple of donors. Overall study results and limits: CM and EM subsets held most contracting CD4+ clones; EMRA held CD8+ ones. Clones contracting day 15 to 85 were balanced CD4/CD8; later expanders leaned CD4+.

Amplification by 5'RACE using constant-segment primers produced TCR alpha and TCR beta cDNA libraries that carried sample barcodes and UMIs. TCRdb passed the 5' RACE reads through MiXCR, listing each CDR3 protein once. In the table there are about 610,000 distinct CDR3 sequences, roughly 17% of which are singletons. CDR1 is LGHNA and CDR2 is YSLEER in the germline V gene. The CDR3 length is 24 residues. V lost 4 bases, J lost 2 bases, and 41 bases lay in between. Worth noting for this clonotype: Its antigen is still unknown.

Sequencing was performed on PBMCs or a T cell subset sorted from them (not recorded which). J is TRBJ1-1 and V is TRBV4-3, with D possibly being TRBD1 (6 bases). The receptor's source is an adult woman who had mild COVID-19 (a few samples of this study predate the infection). Cell type and time point are not known. CDR3 region: CASSRPEEEERGQKGRGDNTEAFF. The DNA for the CDR3 is TGCGCCAGCAGCCGACCTGAGGAGGAGGAGAGGGGACAAAAGGGGAGAGGGGACAACACTGAAGCTTTCTTT.